The 22 T cell receptor beta chains reported below all come from one sample, sequenced in a study of identical twins. TCRdb used MiXCR to reprocess the 5' RACE reads, holding one entry per CDR3 protein. The table lists around 530,000 distinct CDR3 sequences, 13% to 15% of them singletons. The same data also went into a second study, on yellow fever vaccine responses in identical twins.

The material sequenced was CD4+ T cells sorted from blood. These receptors all stem from a woman younger than 30 in good health.

The chain carries TRBV3-1 and TRBJ1-6; the match to TRBD1 covers 7 bases. The J segment lost 6 bases and the V segment lost 4 bases, leaving 3 bases of the junction unmatched. Looked up from germline, CDR1 is LGHDT and CDR2 is YNNKEL (reference sequence). The CDR3 is made up of 14 amino acids. CDR3 nucleotides: TGTGCCAGCAGCCCCGGACAGGTTAATTCACCCCTCCACTTT. Protein: CASSPGQVNSPLHF.

In this sample, this clonotype turned up once. The chain joins TRBV18 to TRBJ2-7, with D unresolved. The germline CDR1 and CDR2 sequences are KGHSH and LQKENI. V was trimmed by 2 bases and J by 5 bases, leaving 4 bases between them. CDR3 length: 11 residues. The CDR3 nucleotides read TGTGCCAGCTCACCAGCCCACGAGCAGTACTTC. It translates to CASSPAHEQYF.

This clonotype was seen a handful of times. This chain links TRBV7-2 with TRBJ2-5, with 11 bases identical to TRBD1. The CDR3 loop spans 17 amino acids. Germline V gene sequence: CDR1 SGHTA, CDR2 FQGNSA. V was pared by 1 base and J by 4 bases, with 8 bases of the junction left unmatched. This CDR3 is CASSLVGQGGLGETQYF. CDR3 bases: TGTGCCAGCAGCTTAGTGGGACAGGGGGGATTAGGAGAGACCCAGTACTTC.

The chain couples TRBV5-4 to TRBJ2-2; TRBD2 matches 10 bases. Trimming removed 4 bases from V and 0 bases from J; junction bases left unmatched: 3. This CDR3 contains 16 residues. The V gene's germline CDR1 is SGHNT and CDR2 YYREEE (reference sequence). The CDR3 DNA sequence: TGTGCCAGCAGCCCTAGCGGGAGTGCGAACACCGGGGAGCTGTTTTTT. This sequence encodes CASSPSGSANTGELFF.

This clonotype has more than one count but fewer than ten. The chain employs TRBV6-1 and TRBJ2-7, with TRBD2 matching over 8 bases. The germline CDR1 and CDR2 sequences are MNHNS and SASEGT. Germline trimming cut 6 bases from V and 6 bases from J; bases unmatched to any gene: 16. This CDR3 comprises 16 residues. In DNA, the CDR3 is TGTGCCAGCAGCACGGGGGTGAGCGGGAGAGTGGTCGAGCAGTACTTC. It yields the protein CASSTGVSGRVVEQYF.

The chain carries TRBV20-1 and TRBJ2-7, with 7 bases matching TRBD2. Germline-derived CDR1 and CDR2 are DFQATT and SNEGSKA (reference sequence). This CDR3 has 15 residues. V lost 6 bases, J lost 0 bases, and 11 bases stayed unmatched. CDR3 nucleotide sequence: TGCAGTGCGGAATACAGCGGGACCTCCTCCTACGAGCAGTACTTC. This gives the protein CSAEYSGTSSYEQYF.

This clonotype was seen a few times. V usage is TRBV9 and J usage is TRBJ2-7; TRBD1 aligns across 8 bases. Germline CDR1 is SGDLS and CDR2 is YYNGEE. CDR3 length: 16 residues. V lost 3 bases, J lost 5 bases, and 13 bases stayed unmatched. The CDR3 region is CASSGRLRDRTNEQYV. DNA of the CDR3: TGTGCCAGCAGCGGGAGGCTTCGGGACAGGACCAACGAGCAGTACGTC.

The chain employs TRBV24-1 and TRBJ2-7, with D unclear. The CDR3 sequence is 13 residues long. Germline V gene sequence: CDR1 KGHDR, CDR2 SFDVKD. Between the trimmed V and J ends, which lost 3 bases and 1 base, there was a span of 6 bases. CDR3 DNA sequence: TGTGCCACCAGTGATGGTGTGTCCTACGAGCAGTACTTC. Translation gives CATSDGVSYEQYF.

The rearrangement uses TRBV5-1 and TRBJ2-1; D ambiguous. There are 15 residues in the CDR3. The germline gives CDR1 SGHRS, CDR2 YFSETQ. Trimming shortened V by 3 bases and J by 0 bases, and 10 bases separated the two germline ends. CDR3 sequence reads: CASSSQTISYNEQFF. Here the CDR3 DNA reads TGCGCCAGCAGCTCCCAGACAATCTCCTACAATGAGCAGTTCTTC.

V is TRBV12-3 or TRBV12-4 and J is TRBJ1-2; D ambiguous. The CDR3 sequence is 16 residues long. Trimming shortened V by 3 bases and J by 7 bases, and 21 bases separated the two germline ends. The CDR3 is CASSLMVVTSTSGYTF. CDR3 nucleotide sequence: TGTGCCAGCAGTTTGATGGTTGTTACATCTACATCTGGCTACACCTTC.

This CDR3 is CASNDANTGELFF. For the CDR3, the DNA is TGCGCCAGCAATGATGCAAACACCGGGGAGCTGTTTTTT. This rearrangement joins TRBV5-1 to TRBJ2-2; no clear D gene. The CDR3 consists of 13 residues. Trimming pared 6 bases from V and 2 bases from J, leaving 8 bases between. CDR1 is SGHRS, CDR2 YFSETQ, per germline.

This rearrangement joins TRBV20-1 to TRBJ2-1; TRBD2 is a possible D gene (7 bases). Germline CDR1 is DFQATT and CDR2 is SNEGSKA (reference sequence). The CDR3 sequence is 14 residues long. The V end was cut by 3 bases, the J end by 1 base, with 10 bases between. CDR3 in amino acids: CSASRGGSYNEQFF. In DNA form, the CDR3 reads TGCAGTGCTAGTAGGGGGGGGTCCTACAATGAGCAGTTCTTC.

The chain couples TRBV5-1 to TRBJ2-3; 7 positions match TRBD2. Losses at the gene ends were 0 bases for V and 4 bases for J; bases not matched to a gene: 5. The CDR3 has 15 amino acids. Germline CDR1 reads SGHRS; CDR2 reads YFSETQ. The CDR3 sequence: CASSLGTSPPDTQYF. Here the CDR3 DNA reads TGCGCCAGCAGCTTGGGGACTAGTCCTCCAGATACGCAGTATTTT. Using reference TRBV5-1 and TRBJ2-3 for the parts outside the CDR3, the full variable domain is KAGVTQTPRYLIKTRGQQVTLSCSPISGHRSVSWYQQTPGQGLQFLFEYFSETQRNKGNFPGRFSGRQFSNSRSEMNVSTLELGDSALYLCASSLGTSPPDTQYFGPGTRLTVL.

V usage is TRBV7-6 and J usage is TRBJ2-2, with TRBD1 matching over 7 bases. Looked up from germline, CDR1 is SGHVS and CDR2 is FNYEAQ. There are 17 residues in the CDR3. The junction had 12 bases not matched to a gene; V was cut back by 4 bases and J by 4 bases. CDR3 amino acids: CASSSTPGTAGTGELFF. Here the CDR3 DNA reads TGTGCCAGCAGCTCCACACCTGGGACAGCCGGCACCGGGGAGCTGTTTTTT.

This clonotype was detected only a few times. The chain carries TRBV2 and TRBJ2-5, with 9 bases lining up with TRBD2. Germline V gene data show CDR1 as SNHLY and CDR2 as FYNNEI. There are 15 residues in the CDR3. The trim removed 1 base at V and 5 bases at J, leaving 5 bases unmatched. DNA for the CDR3: TGTGCCAGCAGTGAAGAGGCGGGAGGGCGTGAGACCCAGTACTTC. Its translation is CASSEEAGGRETQYF.

This clonotype occurred a few times. V is TRBV6-2 or TRBV6-3 and J is TRBJ2-2; D unresolved. Germline V gene sequence: CDR1 MNHEY, CDR2 SVGEGT. The ends were cut back, 1 base at V and 6 bases at J, with 15 bases in the middle. The CDR3 contains 16 residues. This chain's CDR3 is CASSYLSARVAGELFF. In DNA, the CDR3 is TGTGCCAGCAGTTACTTAAGTGCCCGAGTAGCCGGGGAGCTGTTTTTT.

This chain links TRBV12-3 or TRBV12-4 with TRBJ2-1; D remains unclear. The V end was cut by 4 bases, the J end by 8 bases, with 18 bases between. This CDR3 has 15 amino acids. In DNA form, the CDR3 reads TGTGCCAGCAGTTCCCCACACGATGGCGGCCATGAGCAGTTCTTC. Translated, it gives CASSSPHDGGHEQFF.

This clonotype was counted a few times. The V call is TRBV2, the J call TRBJ2-5, with 8 bases identical to TRBD2. The CDR3 consists of 12 residues. CDR1 and CDR2 from the germline V gene are SNHLY and FYNNEI. After removal of 0 bases from V and 13 bases from J, the junction contained 4 bases not matched to a gene. The CDR3 nucleotides are TGTGCCAGCAGTGAAGCCGGTCGGGGGGGGTACTTC. Protein product: CASSEAGRGGYF.

There are a few counts of this clonotype. This chain links TRBV6-5 with TRBJ2-4; D possibly corresponds to TRBD1 (6 bases). The CDR3 has 17 residues. Germline assignment: CDR1 MNHEY and CDR2 SVGAGI. V was cut by 0 bases and J by 0 bases, with 12 bases left in between. CDR3 nucleotides: TGTGCCAGCAGTTACTCGAGGACAGATCTAGCCAAAAACATTCAGTACTTC. Its protein is CASSYSRTDLAKNIQYF.

The chain links TRBV10-3 to TRBJ1-2, with 7 bases fitting TRBD1. Germline V CDR1 and CDR2: ENHRY, SYGVKD. With V trimmed by 6 bases and J by 4 bases, 14 bases remained unmatched. The CDR3 contains 16 residues. Written as DNA, the CDR3 is TGTGCCATCAGCGCCCCGACAGGGCTCTACTCCTATGGCTACACCTTC. Residues: CAISAPTGLYSYGYTF.

This clonotype showed up just a few times. The V and J genes are TRBV7-9 and TRBJ2-1; D is ambiguous. The CDR3 totals 14 residues. V was shortened by 3 bases and J by 0 bases, with 6 bases between the two germline ends. The V gene's germline CDR1 is SEHNR and CDR2 FQNEAQ (reference sequence). The CDR3 coding sequence is TGTGCCAGCAGCTTCGTTCACTCCTACAATGAGCAGTTCTTC. Protein product: CASSFVHSYNEQFF. Supplemented by reference TRBV7-9 and TRBJ2-1, the full variable domain reads DTGVSQNPRHKITKRGQNVTFRCDPISEHNRLYWYRQTLGQGPEFLTYFQNEAQLEKSRLLSDRFSAERPKGSFSTLEIQRTEQGDSAMYLCASSFVHSYNEQFFGPGTRLTVL.

The chain couples TRBV4-2 to TRBJ2-3, with 7 bases matching TRBD2. From germline, CDR1 is LGHNA and CDR2 YNFKEQ. The CDR3 loop spans 17 amino acids. V was clipped by 2 bases and J by 2 bases; unmatched bases: 10. The CDR3 sequence is CASSQSRGGVYTDTQYF. CDR3 DNA sequence: TGTGCCAGCAGCCAAAGTCGTGGGGGGGTCTACACAGATACGCAGTATTTT.